Presented here are 10 T cell receptor beta chains from one specimen sequenced in a study of radiotherapy plus CTLA-4 blockade in lung cancer. Produced via immunoSEQ multiplex PCR; TCRdb's table is partial and in-frame only. In the table there are 50,000 to 60,000 clones, approximately 79% of which are singletons. The sequenced sample was peripheral blood, obtained from a patient treated with radiotherapy plus ipilimumab. These receptors all stem from a human donor with non-small cell lung cancer who had a complete response to radiotherapy plus ipilimumab.

The V gene is TRBV2, the J gene TRBJ1-1, with 7 bases aligning to TRBD1. Unmatched junction bases numbered 8, after V lost 6 bases and J lost 4 bases. CDR1 and CDR2 from the germline V gene are SNHLY and FYNNEI. The CDR3 totals 14 residues. This CDR3 is CASRAPAGGTEAFF. The CDR3, as DNA: TGTGCCAGCAGGGCCCCAGCAGGGGGCACTGAAGCTTTCTTT.

The chain recombines TRBV6-1 with TRBJ2-7; tentatively, D is TRBD1 (6 bases). CDR1 is MNHNS, CDR2 SASEGT, per germline. V lost 6 bases, J lost 3 bases, and 9 bases lay in between. The CDR3 spans 12 residues. CDR3 in DNA: TGTGCCAGCAGGGGGGCATTCTACGAGCAGTACTTC. Protein: CASRGAFYEQYF.

This chain links TRBV1 with TRBJ2-7; the table assigns TRBD2, which was not confirmed against the DNA. TRBV1 is labeled a pseudogene. The CDR3 spans 16 residues. The CDR3, as DNA: TGCACCAGCAGCCGCGTGGGGGGCGGGAGACAGATCGAGCAGTACGTC. The encoded protein is CTSSRVGGGRQIEQYV.

The V call is TRBV11-2, the J call TRBJ1-3; no definite D call. The CDR3 is made up of 16 amino acids. V was shortened by 0 bases and J by 0 bases, with 9 bases between the two germline ends. Germline CDR1 reads SGHAT; CDR2 reads FQNNGV. The CDR3, as DNA: TGTGCCAGCAGCTTAGATAGGTGGAGCTCTGGAAACACCATATATTTT. Translated, it gives CASSLDRWSSGNTIYF.

This chain uses TRBV30 with TRBJ1-2; 7 nucleotides line up with TRBD1. The CDR3 contains 11 residues. With 6 bases clipped from V and 8 bases from J, the junction kept 6 bases outside the gene matches. CDR1 is GTSNPN and CDR2 is SVGIG in the germline V gene (reference sequence). CDR3 DNA: TGTGCCTGCAGACAGGGTCCGGGCTACACCTTC. Translating it yields CACRQGPGYTF. Combining the CDR3 with reference TRBV30 and TRBJ1-2 gives the whole variable domain SQTIHQWPATLVQPVGSPLSLECTVEGTSNPNLYWYRQAAGRGLQLLFYSVGIGQISSEVPQNLSASRPQDRQFILSSKKLLLSDSGFYLCACRQGPGYTFGSGTRLTVV.

This clone was found a few times. The CDR3 loop is CASSKTEIYGYTF. CDR3 nucleotide sequence: TGTGCCAGCAGCAAGACAGAGATCTATGGCTACACCTTC. The chain couples TRBV7-9 to TRBJ1-2; the D gene is possibly TRBD1 (5 bases). Per germline, CDR1 SEHNR and CDR2 FQNEAQ (reference sequence). With 5 bases removed from V and 4 bases from J, the gap between germline ends came to 11 bases. This CDR3 is built from 13 residues.

This clone has only a few counts. The rearrangement uses TRBV18 and TRBJ1-2, with 7 bases that match TRBD1. Per the germline V gene, CDR1 is KGHSH and CDR2 is LQKENI. The CDR3 is 15 amino acids. The J segment lost 1 base and the V segment lost 2 bases, leaving 4 bases of the junction unmatched. In DNA, the CDR3 is TGTGCCAGCTCACCAGGGACAGTTATTAACTATGGCTACACCTTC. Protein sequence: CASSPGTVINYGYTF.

This chain links TRBV29-1 with TRBJ2-3, with TRBD1 matching over 7 bases. V shed 2 bases, J shed 1 base, and the junction held 0 bases outside the gene matches. This CDR3 spans 13 amino acids. Looked up from germline, CDR1 is SQVTM and CDR2 is ANQGSEA. The DNA for the CDR3 is TGCAGCGTTGAAACAGGGGGCACAGATACGCAGTATTTT. Protein product: CSVETGGTDTQYF.

This chain connects TRBV7-2 to TRBJ2-7, with D possibly being TRBD1 (5 bases). V lost 1 base to trimming and J lost 2 bases, with 9 bases between them. The length of the CDR3 is 14 residues. CDR1 and CDR2 (germline): SGHTA, FQGNSA. CDR3 region: CASSLDSGPYEQYF. Here the CDR3 DNA reads TGTGCCAGCAGCTTAGATTCAGGGCCCTACGAGCAGTACTTC.

CDR3 residues: CASSAWEGNNSPLHF. DNA of the CDR3: TGTGCCAGCAGCGCCTGGGAGGGAAATAATTCACCCCTCCACTTT. The gene calls are TRBV7-9 and TRBJ1-6; D unresolved. Germline CDR1 SEHNR, CDR2 FQNEAQ (reference sequence). This CDR3 contains 15 residues. V was shortened by 5 bases and J by 5 bases, with 13 bases between the two germline ends. Supplemented by reference TRBV7-9 and TRBJ1-6, the full variable domain reads DTGVSQNPRHKITKRGQNVTFRCDPISEHNRLYWYRQTLGQGPEFLTYFQNEAQLEKSRLLSDRFSAERPKGSFSTLEIQRTEQGDSAMYLCASSAWEGNNSPLHFGNGTRLTVT.